Included here is one T cell receptor (beta chain) sequence, with context. Antigen: not known. A mixed TRB-A/B primer pool amplified rearranged TRB by multiplex touch-down PCR. TCRdb passed the multiplex PCR reads through MiXCR, listing each CDR3 protein once. Altogether roughly 4,700 distinct CDR3 sequences are present, under 55% being singletons, with the ten largest covering less than 35%. The data are from a study of T cell repertoires in aging, cancer and after chemotherapy. Study context: Clear clonal overlap appeared across healthy donor samples taken over several months to years. Study-wide findings and caveats: Age-matched healthy donors had significantly more diverse, less clonal blood TCR repertoires than untreated cancer patients. Across the chemotherapy interval, each cancer cohort showed higher median generation probability, suggesting thymic rebound. Healthy donors lost TCR diversity with age mainly through richness, cancer patients through richness and evenness.

The template was genomic DNA from peripheral blood, not RNA. The ends lost 0 bases at V and 4 bases at J; junction bases unmatched: 2. Germline V gene data show CDR1 as KGHSH and CDR2 as LQKENI. This CDR3 has 15 amino acids. The chain is built from TRBV18 and TRBJ2-3; 9 bases fit TRBD1. This sequence was found in a human donor in good health. The sequencing input was blood. CDR3 in DNA: TGTGCCAGCTCACCACCCCGGACAGGGGCAGATACGCAGTATTTT. Its protein product is CASSPPRTGADTQYF.